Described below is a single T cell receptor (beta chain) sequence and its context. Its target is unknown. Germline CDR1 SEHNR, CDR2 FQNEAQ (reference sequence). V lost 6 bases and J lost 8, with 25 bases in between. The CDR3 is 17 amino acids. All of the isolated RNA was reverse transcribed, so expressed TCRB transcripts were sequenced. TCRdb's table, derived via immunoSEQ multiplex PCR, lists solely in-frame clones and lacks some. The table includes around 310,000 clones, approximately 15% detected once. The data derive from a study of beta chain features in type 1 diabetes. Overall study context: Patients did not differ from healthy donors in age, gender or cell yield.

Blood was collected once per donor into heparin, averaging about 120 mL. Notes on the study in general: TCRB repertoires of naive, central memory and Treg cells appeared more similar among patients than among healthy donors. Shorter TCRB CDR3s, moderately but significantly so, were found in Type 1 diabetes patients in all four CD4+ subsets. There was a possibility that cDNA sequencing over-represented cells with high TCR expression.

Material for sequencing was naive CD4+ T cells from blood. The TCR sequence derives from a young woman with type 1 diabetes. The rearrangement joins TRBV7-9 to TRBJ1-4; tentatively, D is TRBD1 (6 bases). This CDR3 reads CASRNDMWRGQGEKLFF. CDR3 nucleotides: TGTGCCAGCAGAAACGACATGTGGCGGGGGCAAGGAGAAAAACTGTTTTTT.